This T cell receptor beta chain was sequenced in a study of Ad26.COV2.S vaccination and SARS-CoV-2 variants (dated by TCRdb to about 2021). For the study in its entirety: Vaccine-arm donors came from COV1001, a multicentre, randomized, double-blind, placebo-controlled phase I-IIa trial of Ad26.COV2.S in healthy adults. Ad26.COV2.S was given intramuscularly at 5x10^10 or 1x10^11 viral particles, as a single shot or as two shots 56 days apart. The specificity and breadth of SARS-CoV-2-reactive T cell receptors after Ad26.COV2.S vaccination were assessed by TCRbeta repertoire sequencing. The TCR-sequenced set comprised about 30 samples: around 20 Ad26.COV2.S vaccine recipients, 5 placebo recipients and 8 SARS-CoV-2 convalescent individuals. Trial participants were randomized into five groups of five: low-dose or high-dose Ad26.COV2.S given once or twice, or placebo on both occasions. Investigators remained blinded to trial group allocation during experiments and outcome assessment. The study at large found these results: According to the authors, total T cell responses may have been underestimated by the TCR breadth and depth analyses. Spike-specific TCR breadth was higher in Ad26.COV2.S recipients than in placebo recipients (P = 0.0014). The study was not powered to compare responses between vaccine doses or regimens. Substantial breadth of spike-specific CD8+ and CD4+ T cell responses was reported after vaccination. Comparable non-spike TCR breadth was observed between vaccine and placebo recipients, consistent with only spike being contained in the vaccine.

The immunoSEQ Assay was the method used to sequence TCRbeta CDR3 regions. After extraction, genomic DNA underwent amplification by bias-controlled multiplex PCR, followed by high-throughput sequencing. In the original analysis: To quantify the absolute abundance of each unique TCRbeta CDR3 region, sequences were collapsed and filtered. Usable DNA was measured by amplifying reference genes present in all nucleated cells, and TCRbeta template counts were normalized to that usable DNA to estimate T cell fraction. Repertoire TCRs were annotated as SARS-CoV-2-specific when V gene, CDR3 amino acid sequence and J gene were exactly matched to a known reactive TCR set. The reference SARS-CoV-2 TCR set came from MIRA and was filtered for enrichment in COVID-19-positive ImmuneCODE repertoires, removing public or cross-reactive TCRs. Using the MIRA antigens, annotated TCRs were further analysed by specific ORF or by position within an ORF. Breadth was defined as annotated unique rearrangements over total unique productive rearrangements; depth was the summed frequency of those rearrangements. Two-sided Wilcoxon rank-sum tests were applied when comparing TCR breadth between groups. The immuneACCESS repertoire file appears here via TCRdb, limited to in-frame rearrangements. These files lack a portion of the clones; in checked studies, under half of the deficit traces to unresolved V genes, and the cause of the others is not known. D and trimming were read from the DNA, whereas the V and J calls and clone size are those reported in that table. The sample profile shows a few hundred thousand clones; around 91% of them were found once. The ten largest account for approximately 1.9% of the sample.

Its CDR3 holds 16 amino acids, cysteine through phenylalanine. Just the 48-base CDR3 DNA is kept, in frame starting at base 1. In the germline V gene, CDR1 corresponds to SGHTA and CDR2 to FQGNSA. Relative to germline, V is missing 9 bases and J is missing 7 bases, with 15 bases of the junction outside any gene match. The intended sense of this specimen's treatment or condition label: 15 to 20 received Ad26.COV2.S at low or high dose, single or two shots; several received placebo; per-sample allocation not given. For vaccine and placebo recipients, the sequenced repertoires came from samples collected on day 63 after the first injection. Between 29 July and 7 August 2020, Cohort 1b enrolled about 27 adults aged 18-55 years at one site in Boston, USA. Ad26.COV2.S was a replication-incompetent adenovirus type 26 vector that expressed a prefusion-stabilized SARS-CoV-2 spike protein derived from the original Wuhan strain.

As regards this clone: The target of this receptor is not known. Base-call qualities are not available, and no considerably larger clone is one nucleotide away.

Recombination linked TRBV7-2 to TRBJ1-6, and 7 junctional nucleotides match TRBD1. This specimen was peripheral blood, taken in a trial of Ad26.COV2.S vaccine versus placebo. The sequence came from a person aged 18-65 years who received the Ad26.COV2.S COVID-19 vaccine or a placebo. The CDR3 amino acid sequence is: CASRRSTGAVNSPLHF. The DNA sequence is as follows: TGTGCCAGTAGACGAAGTACAGGGGCCGTAAATTCACCCCTCCACTTT.